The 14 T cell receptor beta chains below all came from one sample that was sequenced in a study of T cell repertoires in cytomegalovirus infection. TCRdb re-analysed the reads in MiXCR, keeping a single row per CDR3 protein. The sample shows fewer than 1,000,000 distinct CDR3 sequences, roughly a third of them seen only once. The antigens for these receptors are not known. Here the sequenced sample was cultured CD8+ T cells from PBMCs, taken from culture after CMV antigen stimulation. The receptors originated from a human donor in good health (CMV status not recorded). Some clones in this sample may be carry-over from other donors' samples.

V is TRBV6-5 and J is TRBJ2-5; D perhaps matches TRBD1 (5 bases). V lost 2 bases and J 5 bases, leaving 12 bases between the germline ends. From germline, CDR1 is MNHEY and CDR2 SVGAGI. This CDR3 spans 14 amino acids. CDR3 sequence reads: CASSYGAPGETQYF. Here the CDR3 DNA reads TGTGCCAGCAGTTACGGGGCCCCCGGGGAGACCCAGTACTTC.

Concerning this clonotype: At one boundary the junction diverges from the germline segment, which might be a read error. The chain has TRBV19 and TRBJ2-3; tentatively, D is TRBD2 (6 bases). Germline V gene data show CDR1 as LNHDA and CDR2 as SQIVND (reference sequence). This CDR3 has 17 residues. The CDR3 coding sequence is TGTGCCAGTGGTATATCCCGACAGATCACTAGCACGGATACGCAGTATTTT. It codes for CASGISRQITSTDTQYF.

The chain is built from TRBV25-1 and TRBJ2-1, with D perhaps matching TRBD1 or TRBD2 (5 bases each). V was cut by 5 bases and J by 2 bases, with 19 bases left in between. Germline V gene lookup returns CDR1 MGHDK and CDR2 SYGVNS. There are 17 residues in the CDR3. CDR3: CASSPHLLGTAYNEQFF. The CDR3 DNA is TGTGCCAGCAGTCCCCACCTACTAGGGACGGCCTACAATGAGCAGTTCTTC.

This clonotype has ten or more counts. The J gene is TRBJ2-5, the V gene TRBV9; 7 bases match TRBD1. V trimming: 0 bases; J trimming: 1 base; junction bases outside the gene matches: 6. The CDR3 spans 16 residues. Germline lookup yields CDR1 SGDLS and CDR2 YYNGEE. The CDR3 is CASSVEVGGLQETQYF. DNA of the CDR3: TGTGCCAGCAGCGTAGAGGTAGGGGGCCTCCAAGAGACCCAGTACTTC.

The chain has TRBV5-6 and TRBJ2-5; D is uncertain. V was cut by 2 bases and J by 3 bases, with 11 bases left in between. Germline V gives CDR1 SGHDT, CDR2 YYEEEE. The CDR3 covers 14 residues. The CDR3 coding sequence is TGTGCCAGCAGCTTTTCCTTACGGGAAGAGACCCAGTACTTC. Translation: CASSFSLREETQYF.

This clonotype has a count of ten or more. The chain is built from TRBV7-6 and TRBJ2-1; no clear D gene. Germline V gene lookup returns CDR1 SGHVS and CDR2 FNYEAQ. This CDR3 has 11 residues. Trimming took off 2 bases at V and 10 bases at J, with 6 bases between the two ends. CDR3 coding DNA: TGTGCCAGCAGCTTAACTGGGGAGCAGTTCTTC. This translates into CASSLTGEQFF. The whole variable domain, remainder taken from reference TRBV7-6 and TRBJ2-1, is GAGVSQSPRYKVTKRGQDVALRCDPISGHVSLYWYRQALGQGPEFLTYFNYEAQQDKSGLPNDRFSAERPEGSISTLTIQRTEQRDSAMYRCASSLTGEQFFGPGTRLTVL.

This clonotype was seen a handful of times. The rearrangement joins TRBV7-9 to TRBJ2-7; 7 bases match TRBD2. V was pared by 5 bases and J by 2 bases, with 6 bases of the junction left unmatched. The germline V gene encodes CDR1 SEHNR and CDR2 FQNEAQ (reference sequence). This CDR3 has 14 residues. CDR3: CASSDTSAPYEQYF. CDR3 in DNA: TGTGCCAGCAGCGATACTAGCGCACCCTACGAGCAGTACTTC.

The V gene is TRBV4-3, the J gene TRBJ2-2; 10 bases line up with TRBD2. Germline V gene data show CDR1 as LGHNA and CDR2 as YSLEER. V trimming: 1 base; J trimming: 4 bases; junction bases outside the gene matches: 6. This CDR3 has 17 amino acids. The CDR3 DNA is TGCGCCAGCAGCCAAGGGCTAGCGGGGGACGCCACCGGGGAGCTGTTTTTT. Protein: CASSQGLAGDATGELFF.

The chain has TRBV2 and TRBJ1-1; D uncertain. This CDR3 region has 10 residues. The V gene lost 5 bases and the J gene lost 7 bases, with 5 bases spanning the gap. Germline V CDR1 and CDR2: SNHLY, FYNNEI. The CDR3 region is CASSTSEAFF. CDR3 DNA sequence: TGTGCCAGCAGTACAAGTGAAGCTTTCTTT.

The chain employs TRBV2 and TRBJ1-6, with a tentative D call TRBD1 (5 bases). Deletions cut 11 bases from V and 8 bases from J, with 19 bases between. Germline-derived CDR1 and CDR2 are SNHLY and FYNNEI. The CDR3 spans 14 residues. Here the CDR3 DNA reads TGTGCCGACAACCCCGGTCAGGGCGATTCACCCCTCCACTTT. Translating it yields CADNPGQGDSPLHF.

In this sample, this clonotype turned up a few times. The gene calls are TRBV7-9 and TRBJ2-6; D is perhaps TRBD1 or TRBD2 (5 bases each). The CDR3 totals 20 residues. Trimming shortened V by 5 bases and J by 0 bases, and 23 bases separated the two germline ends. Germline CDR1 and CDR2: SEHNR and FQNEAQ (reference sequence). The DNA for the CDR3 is TGTGCCAGCAGCCCCGCCGTGTTGGGGGTAGGGTACTCTGGGGCCAACGTCCTGACTTTC. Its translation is CASSPAVLGVGYSGANVLTF.

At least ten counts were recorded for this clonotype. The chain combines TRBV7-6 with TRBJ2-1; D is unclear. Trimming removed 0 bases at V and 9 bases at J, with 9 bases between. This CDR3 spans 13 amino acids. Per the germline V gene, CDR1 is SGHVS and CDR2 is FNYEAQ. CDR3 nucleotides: TGTGCCAGCAGCTTAGCCGGGTCCATTGAGCAGTTCTTC. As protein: CASSLAGSIEQFF.

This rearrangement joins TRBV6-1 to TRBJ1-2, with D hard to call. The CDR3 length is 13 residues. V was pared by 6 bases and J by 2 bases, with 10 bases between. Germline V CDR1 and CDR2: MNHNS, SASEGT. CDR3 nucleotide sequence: TGTGCCAGCAGACAGACGGACAACTATGGCTACACCTTC. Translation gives CASRQTDNYGYTF.

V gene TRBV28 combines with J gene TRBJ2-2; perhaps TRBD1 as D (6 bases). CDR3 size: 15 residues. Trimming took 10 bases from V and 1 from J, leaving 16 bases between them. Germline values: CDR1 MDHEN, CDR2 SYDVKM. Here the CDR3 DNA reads TGTGCCACCGAACCGGGACAACTGAACACCGGGGAGCTGTTTTTT. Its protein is CATEPGQLNTGELFF.